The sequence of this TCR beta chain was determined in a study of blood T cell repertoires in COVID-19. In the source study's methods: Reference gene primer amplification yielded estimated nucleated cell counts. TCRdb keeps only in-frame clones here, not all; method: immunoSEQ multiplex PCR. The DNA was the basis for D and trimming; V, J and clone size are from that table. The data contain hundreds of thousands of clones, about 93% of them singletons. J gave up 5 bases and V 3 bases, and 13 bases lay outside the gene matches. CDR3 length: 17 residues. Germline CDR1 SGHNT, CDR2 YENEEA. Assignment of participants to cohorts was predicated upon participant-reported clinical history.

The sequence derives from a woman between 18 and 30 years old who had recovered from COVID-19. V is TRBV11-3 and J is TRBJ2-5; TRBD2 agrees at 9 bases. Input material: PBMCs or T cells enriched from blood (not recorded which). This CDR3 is CASSFGGGGAVRETQYF. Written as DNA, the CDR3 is TGTGCCAGCAGCTTTGGCGGCGGGGGGGCCGTTCGGGAGACCCAGTACTTC.